This T cell receptor beta chain emerged from a study of T cells in severe cutaneous drug reactions. Study observations and caveats: One public TCRbeta CDR3 appeared in all seven blister samples, averaging approximately 13%. TRBV12-4 use rose strongly in carbamazepine-induced Stevens-Johnson syndrome or toxic epidermal necrolysis, averaging about 32% in blister cells and 4% to 5.5% in PBMC.

Measured by frequency, this clonotype is medium-sized. Its cognate antigen is unknown. The donors had carbamazepine-induced Stevens-Johnson syndrome or toxic epidermal necrolysis. Blood repertoires came from roughly 5 Han Chinese and about six European CBZ-SJS/TEN patients. Libraries were made by iRepertoire multiplex PCR with TCR subtype-specific primers for bulk and single-cell sequencing. Reprocessing the multiplex PCR reads, TCRdb reports a single entry for every CDR3 protein and omits DNA. Its table records a few thousand distinct CDR3 sequences. The CDR3 runs 12 residues. Germline V gives CDR1 SNHLY, CDR2 FYNNEI.

The rearrangement joins TRBV2 to TRBJ2-2; TCRdb's D gene call, TRBD2, goes unchecked for lack of DNA. Material for sequencing was PBMCs. The receptor's source is a human donor with Stevens-Johnson syndrome, a severe cutaneous drug reaction. The CDR3 sequence is CASLTRSGELFF.